These T cell receptor beta chains were read from a single sample in a study of OX40 agonist ivuxolimab in advanced cancers. The table came from immunoSEQ multiplex PCR; TCRdb's copy has only in-frame clones and leaves some out. The table records 97,000 or so clones, 90% of them present only once. The source material was CD4+ or CD8+ T cells sorted from blood, sampled in a trial of the OX40 agonist ivuxolimab. These receptors all stem from an adult with an advanced solid tumor such as melanoma, head and neck, liver or kidney cancer. The CDR3 runs from the conserved cysteine through the conserved F or W. The order of the fields is V gene, D gene, clone size, J gene, CDR3 length, CDR3 DNA, CDR3 protein. A D gene is named only where the DNA matches it firmly. Not every row has a clone size; where given, it reads once, few, many or a size class.

v_call: TRBV11-2; d_call: TRBD2; clone_size: NA; j_call: TRBJ2-4; cdr3_length: 15; cdr3_nt: TGTGCCAGCAGCCTAACGACTAGCGGGAAAAACATTCAGTACTTC; cdr3_aa: CASSLTTSGKNIQYF
v_call: TRBV29-1; d_call: NA; clone_size: once; j_call: TRBJ2-4; cdr3_length: 12; cdr3_nt: TGCAGCGCCATGAGGGGGGCGAACATTCAGTACTTC; cdr3_aa: CSAMRGANIQYF
v_call: TRBV19; d_call: TRBD1; clone_size: few; j_call: TRBJ1-2; cdr3_length: 16; cdr3_nt: TGTGCCAGTAGCTTATTCGGACAGGGGGGCTCATCTGGCTACACCTTC; cdr3_aa: CASSLFGQGGSSGYTF
v_call: TRBV5-1; d_call: NA; clone_size: NA; j_call: TRBJ1-1; cdr3_length: 15; cdr3_nt: TGCGCCAGCAGCTTGGAGGGTTCGGTGAACACTGAAGCTTTCTTT; cdr3_aa: CASSLEGSVNTEAFF
v_call: TRBV4-2; d_call: TRBD2; clone_size: NA; j_call: TRBJ2-2; cdr3_length: 20; cdr3_nt: TGTGCCAGCAGCCAAGCGTTTAGTACGCGGGGGGGCCTTAACACCGGGGAGCTGTTTTTT; cdr3_aa: CASSQAFSTRGGLNTGELFF
v_call: TRBV5-1; d_call: TRBD2; clone_size: NA; j_call: TRBJ2-1; cdr3_length: 14; cdr3_nt: TGCGCCAGCAACATTGGCGGGGGCTACAATGAGCAGTTCTTC; cdr3_aa: CASNIGGGYNEQFF
v_call: TRBV9; d_call: NA; clone_size: NA; j_call: TRBJ1-2; cdr3_length: 15; cdr3_nt: TGTGCCAGCAGCGTAGACCTTGGGAGTAACTATGGCTACACCTTC; cdr3_aa: CASSVDLGSNYGYTF
v_call: TRBV5-6; d_call: NA; clone_size: NA; j_call: TRBJ1-2; cdr3_length: 12; cdr3_nt: TGTGCCAGCAGCCTCAGTCTAGGCGGCTACACCTTC; cdr3_aa: CASSLSLGGYTF
v_call: TRBV4-1; d_call: NA; clone_size: NA; j_call: TRBJ2-3; cdr3_length: 15; cdr3_nt: TGCGCCAGCAGCCCCGGAGGTGGGAGTACAGATACGCAGTATTTT; cdr3_aa: CASSPGGGSTDTQYF
v_call: TRBV7-9; d_call: NA; clone_size: NA; j_call: TRBJ1-2; cdr3_length: 13; cdr3_nt: TGTGCCAGCAGCGAAGGGGTTAACTATGGCTACACCTTC; cdr3_aa: CASSEGVNYGYTF
v_call: TRBV5-8; d_call: TRBD1; clone_size: NA; j_call: TRBJ2-1; cdr3_length: 15; cdr3_nt: TGTGCCAGCACCTCCCGCGGGACAGGGAGAAGTGAGCAGTTCTTC; cdr3_aa: CASTSRGTGRSEQFF
v_call: TRBV7-2; d_call: NA; clone_size: NA; j_call: TRBJ2-6; cdr3_length: 18; cdr3_nt: TGTGCCAGCAGCTTAGGTGGGCCGGGGCTCTCTGGGGCCAACGTCCTGACTTTC; cdr3_aa: CASSLGGPGLSGANVLTF
v_call: TRBV23-1; d_call: NA; clone_size: NA; j_call: TRBJ1-1; cdr3_length: 16; cdr3_nt: TGCGCCAGCAGTCAATCGGGCCACCGGGGGGTCACTGAAGCTTTCTTT; cdr3_aa: CASSQSGHRGVTEAFF
v_call: TRBV5-1; d_call: TRBD1; clone_size: once; j_call: TRBJ1-1; cdr3_length: 14; cdr3_nt: TGCGCCAGCAGCCCGCAACGGACAGGGGGGGTAGCTTTCTTT; cdr3_aa: CASSPQRTGGVAFF
v_call: TRBV4-1; d_call: NA; clone_size: NA; j_call: TRBJ1-5; cdr3_length: 15; cdr3_nt: TGCGCCAGCAGCCAAGTAGGTAGCAGCAATCAGCCCCAGCATTTT; cdr3_aa: CASSQVGSSNQPQHF
v_call: TRBV11-2; d_call: NA; clone_size: NA; j_call: TRBJ2-1; cdr3_length: 15; cdr3_nt: TGTGCCAGCACCCTCCGGGAGCTCTCCTACAATGAGCAGTTCTTC; cdr3_aa: CASTLRELSYNEQFF